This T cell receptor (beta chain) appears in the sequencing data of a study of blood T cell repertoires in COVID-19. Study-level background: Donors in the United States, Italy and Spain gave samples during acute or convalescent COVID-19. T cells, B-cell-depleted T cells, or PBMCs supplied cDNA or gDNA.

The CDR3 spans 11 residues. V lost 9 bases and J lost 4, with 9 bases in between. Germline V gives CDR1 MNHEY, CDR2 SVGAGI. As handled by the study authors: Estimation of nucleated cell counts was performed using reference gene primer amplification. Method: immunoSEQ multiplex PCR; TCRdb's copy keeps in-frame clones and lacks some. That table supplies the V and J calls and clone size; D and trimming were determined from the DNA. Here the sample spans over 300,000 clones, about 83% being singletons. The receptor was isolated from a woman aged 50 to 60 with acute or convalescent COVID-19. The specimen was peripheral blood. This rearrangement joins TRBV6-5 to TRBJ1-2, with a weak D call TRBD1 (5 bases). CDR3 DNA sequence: TGTGCCAGTCAGGGAATCTATGGCTACACCTTC. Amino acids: CASQGIYGYTF.